This record concerns one T cell receptor (beta chain) sequence. TCRdb's table, derived via immunoSEQ multiplex PCR, lists solely in-frame clones and lacks some. The sample consists of tens of thousands of clones, 70% to 90% of them appearing once. The data are from a study of CD8 T cells in acute hepatitis C reinfection. The time point denotes: naive CD8 control sorted from an acute-time-point sample. Acute primary HCV meant a new positive RNA or antibody result following a negative test within 24 weeks. Sample: naive CD8+ T cells from PBMCs. The TCR sequence derives from a woman aged 18-29 years who spontaneously cleared hepatitis C infection.

CDR3 sequence: CAWSPGRGSYGYTF. In DNA, the CDR3 is TGTGCCTGGAGTCCGGGGCGCGGGTCTTATGGCTACACCTTC. The J gene is TRBJ1-2, the V gene TRBV30; the D gene is possibly TRBD1 (5 bases). The CDR3 has 14 amino acids. The V and J ends lost 2 bases and 5 bases respectively, with 15 bases between them. Germline CDR1 and CDR2: GTSNPN and SVGIG (reference sequence).